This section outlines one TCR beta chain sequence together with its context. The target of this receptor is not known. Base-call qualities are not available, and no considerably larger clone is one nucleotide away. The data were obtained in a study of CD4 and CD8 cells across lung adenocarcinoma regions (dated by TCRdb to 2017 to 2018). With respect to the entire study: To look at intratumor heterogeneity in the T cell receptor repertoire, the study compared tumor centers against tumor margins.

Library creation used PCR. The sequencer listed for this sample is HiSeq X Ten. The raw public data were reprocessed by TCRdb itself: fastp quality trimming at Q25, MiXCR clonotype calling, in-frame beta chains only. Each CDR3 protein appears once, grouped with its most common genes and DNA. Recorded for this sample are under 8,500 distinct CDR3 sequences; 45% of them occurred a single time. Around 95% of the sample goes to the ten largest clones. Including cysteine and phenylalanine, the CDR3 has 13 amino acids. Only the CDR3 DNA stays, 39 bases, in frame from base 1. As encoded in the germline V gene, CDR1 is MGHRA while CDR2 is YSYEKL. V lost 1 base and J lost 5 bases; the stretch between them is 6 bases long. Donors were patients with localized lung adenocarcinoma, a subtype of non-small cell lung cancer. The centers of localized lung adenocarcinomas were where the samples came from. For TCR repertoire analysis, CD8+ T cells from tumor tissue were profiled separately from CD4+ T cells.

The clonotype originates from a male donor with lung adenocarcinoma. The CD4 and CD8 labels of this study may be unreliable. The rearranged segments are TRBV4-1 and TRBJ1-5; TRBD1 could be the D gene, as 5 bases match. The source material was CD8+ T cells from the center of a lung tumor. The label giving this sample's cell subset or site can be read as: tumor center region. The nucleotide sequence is TGCGCCAGCAGCCAAGTAGGGGATCAGCCCCAGCATTTT. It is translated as CASSQVGDQPQHF.